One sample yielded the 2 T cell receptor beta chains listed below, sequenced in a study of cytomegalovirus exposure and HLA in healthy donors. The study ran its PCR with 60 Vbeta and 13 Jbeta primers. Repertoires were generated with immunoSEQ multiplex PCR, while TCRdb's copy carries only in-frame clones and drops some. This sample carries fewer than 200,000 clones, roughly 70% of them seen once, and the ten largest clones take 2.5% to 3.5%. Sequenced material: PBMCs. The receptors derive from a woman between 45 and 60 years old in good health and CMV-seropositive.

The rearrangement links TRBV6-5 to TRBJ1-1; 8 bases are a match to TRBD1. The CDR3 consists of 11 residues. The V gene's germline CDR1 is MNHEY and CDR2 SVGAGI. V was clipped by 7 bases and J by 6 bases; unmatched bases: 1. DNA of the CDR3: TGTGCCAGCACGACAGGGGCTGAAGCTTTCTTT. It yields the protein CASTTGAEAFF.

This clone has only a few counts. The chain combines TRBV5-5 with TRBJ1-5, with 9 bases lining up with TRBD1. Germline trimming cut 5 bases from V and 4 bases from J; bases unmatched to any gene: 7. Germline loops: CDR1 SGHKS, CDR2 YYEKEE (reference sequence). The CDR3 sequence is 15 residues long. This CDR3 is CASSYDRGNNQPQHF. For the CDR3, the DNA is TGTGCCAGCAGTTACGACAGGGGGAATAATCAGCCCCAGCATTTT.